This TCR beta chain was observed in a study of CXCR3-negative and CXCR3-positive naive CD8 T cells. The study's findings and limits: Fresh PBMCs were used in most assays, and CXCR3 expression partially decreased after cryopreservation. In CXCR3-positive naive cells, the TRB CDR3s were more hydrophobic than in CXCR3-negative naive cells.

On this clonotype: Antigen unknown.

UMI-tagged TRB cDNA libraries were built via 5' RACE. TCRdb derives one entry per CDR3 protein from the 5' RACE reads, leaving out DNA. Its table records tens of thousands of distinct CDR3 sequences. Germline CDR1 reads SGDLS; CDR2 reads YYNGEE. This CDR3 contains 14 residues. The chain recombines TRBV9 with TRBJ1-2. Sequenced: naive CXCR3- CD8+ T cells from blood. The subset is: CD45RO-CCR7+CD27+CD95- naive CD8+ T cells lacking CXCR3 (TNR3-). The origin of this receptor is a human donor in good health. Some clones in this sample may be carry-over from other donors' samples. The CDR3 spells CASSVGRIGYGYTF.